This TCR beta chain was captured by sequencing in a study of T cell responses to AZD1222 COVID-19 vaccine. General study points: The donors showed a predominance of white British ancestry and of females, with possible underestimation of clonal diversity.

CDR3 length: 13 amino acids. V lost 8 bases, J lost 2 bases, and 2 bases stayed unmatched. Germline CDR1 and CDR2: WSHSY and SAAADI. Clones were read by immunoSEQ multiplex PCR, and TCRdb kept only the in-frame ones, dropping some. The table includes approximately 110,000 clones, 88% detected once. Regarding this clone: Its antigen is unknown.

The receptor was derived from an adult in good health. This specimen consisted of peripheral blood, obtained on day 0 of MenACWY control vaccination. The chain recombines TRBV10-2 with TRBJ2-7, with TRBD2 matching 11 bases. This CDR3 reads CASSSGGPYEQYF. CDR3 nucleotide sequence: TGCGCCAGCTCTAGCGGGGGGCCCTACGAGCAGTACTTC.